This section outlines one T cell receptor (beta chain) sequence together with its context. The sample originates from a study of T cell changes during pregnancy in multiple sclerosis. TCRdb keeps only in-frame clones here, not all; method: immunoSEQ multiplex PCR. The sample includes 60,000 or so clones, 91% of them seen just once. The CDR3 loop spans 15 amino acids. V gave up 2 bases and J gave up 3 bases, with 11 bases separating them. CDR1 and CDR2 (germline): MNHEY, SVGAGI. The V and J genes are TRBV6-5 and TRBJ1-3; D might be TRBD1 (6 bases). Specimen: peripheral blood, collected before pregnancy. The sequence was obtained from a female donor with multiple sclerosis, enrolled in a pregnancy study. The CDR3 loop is CASSYGWGLGNTIYF. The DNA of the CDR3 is TGTGCCAGCAGTTACGGGTGGGGGCTTGGAAACACCATATATTTT.